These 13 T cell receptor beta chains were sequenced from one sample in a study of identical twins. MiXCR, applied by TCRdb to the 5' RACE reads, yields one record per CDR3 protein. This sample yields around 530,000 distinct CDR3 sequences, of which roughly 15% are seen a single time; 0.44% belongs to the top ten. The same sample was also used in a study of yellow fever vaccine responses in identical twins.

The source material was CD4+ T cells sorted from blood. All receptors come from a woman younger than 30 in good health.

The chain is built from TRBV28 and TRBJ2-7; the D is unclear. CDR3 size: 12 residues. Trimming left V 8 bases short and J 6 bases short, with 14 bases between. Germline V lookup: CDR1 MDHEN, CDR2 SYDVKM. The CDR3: CASRQELAEQYF. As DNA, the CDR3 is TGTGCCAGCCGGCAGGAACTGGCCGAGCAGTACTTC.

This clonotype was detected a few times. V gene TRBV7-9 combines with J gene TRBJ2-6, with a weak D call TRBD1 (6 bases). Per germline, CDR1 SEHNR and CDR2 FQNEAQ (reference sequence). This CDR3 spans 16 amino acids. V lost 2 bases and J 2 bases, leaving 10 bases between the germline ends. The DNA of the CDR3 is TGTGCCAGCAGCTTATGGGGGCTGGCTGGGGCCAACGTCCTGACTTTC. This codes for CASSLWGLAGANVLTF.

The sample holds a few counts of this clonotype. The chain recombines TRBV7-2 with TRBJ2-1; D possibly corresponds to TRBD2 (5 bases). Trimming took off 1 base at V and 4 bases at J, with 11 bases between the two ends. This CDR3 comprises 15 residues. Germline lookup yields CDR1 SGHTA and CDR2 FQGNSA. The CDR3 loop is CASSLEAGPYNEQFF. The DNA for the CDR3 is TGTGCCAGCAGCTTAGAGGCGGGCCCGTACAATGAGCAGTTCTTC.

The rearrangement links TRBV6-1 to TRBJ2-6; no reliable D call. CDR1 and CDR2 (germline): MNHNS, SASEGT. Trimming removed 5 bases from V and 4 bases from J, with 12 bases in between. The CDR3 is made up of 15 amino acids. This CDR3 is CASSQWAAGANVLTF. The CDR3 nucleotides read TGTGCCAGCAGTCAATGGGCTGCCGGGGCCAACGTCCTGACTTTC.

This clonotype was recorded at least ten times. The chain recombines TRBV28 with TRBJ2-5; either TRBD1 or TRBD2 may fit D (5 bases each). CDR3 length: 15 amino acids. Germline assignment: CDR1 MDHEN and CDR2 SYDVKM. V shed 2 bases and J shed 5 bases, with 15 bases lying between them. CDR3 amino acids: CASSLGGSGGETQYF. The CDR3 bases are TGTGCCAGCAGTTTAGGGGGAAGCGGTGGGGAGACCCAGTACTTC. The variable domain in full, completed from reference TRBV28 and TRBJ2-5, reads DVKVTQSSRYLVKRTGEKVFLECVQDMDHENMFWYRQDPGLGLRLIYFSYDVKMKEKGDIPEGYSVSREKKERFSLILESASTNQTSMYLCASSLGGSGGETQYFGPGTRLLVL.

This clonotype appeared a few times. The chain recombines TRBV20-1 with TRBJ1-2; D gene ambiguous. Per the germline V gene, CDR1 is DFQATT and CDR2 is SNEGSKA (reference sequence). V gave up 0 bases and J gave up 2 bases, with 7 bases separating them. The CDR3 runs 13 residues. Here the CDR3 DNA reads TGCAGTGCTAGAGAGAAAGGAAACTATGGCTACACCTTC. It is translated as CSAREKGNYGYTF.

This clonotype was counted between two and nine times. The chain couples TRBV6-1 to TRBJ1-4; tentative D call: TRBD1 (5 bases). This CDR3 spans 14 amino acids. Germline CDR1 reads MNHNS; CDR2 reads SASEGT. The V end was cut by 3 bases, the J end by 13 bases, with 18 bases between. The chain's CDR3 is CASSDPAAGGRLFF. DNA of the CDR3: TGTGCCAGCAGTGACCCCGCGGCGGGGGGGAGACTGTTTTTT.

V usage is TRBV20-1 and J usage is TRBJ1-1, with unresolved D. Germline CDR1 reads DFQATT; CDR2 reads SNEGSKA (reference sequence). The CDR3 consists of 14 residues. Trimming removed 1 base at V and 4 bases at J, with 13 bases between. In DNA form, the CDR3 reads TGCAGTGCTAGAGCCCGTACAGTTCCCACTGAAGCTTTCTTT. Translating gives CSARARTVPTEAFF.

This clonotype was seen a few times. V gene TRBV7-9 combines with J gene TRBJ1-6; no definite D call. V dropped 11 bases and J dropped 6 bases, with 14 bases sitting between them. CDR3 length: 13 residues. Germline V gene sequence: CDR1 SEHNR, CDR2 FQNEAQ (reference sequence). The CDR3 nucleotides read TGTGCCGCGTCCACTTTGGGTAATTCACCCCTCCACTTT. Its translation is CAASTLGNSPLHF.

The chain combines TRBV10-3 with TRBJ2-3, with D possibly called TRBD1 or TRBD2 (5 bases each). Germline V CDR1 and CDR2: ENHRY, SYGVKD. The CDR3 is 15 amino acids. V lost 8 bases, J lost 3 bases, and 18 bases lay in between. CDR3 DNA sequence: TGTGCCATCGGGGCGGGTCCGCTAGGAACAGATACGCAGTATTTT. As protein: CAIGAGPLGTDTQYF.

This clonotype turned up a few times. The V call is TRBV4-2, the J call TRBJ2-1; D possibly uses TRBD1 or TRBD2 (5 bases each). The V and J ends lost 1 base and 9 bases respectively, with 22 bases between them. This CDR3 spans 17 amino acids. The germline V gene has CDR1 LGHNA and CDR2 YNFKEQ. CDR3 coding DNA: TGTGCCAGCAGCCAAGTATACGAGAGGGGCCTTCCGTCTGAGCAGTTCTTC. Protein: CASSQVYERGLPSEQFF.

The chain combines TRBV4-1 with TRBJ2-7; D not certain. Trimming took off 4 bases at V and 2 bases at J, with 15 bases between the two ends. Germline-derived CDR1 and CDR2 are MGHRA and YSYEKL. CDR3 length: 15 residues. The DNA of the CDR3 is TGCGCCAGCAGCCTATTGGCGGCTCAAGCCTACGAGCAGTACTTC. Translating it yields CASSLLAAQAYEQYF.

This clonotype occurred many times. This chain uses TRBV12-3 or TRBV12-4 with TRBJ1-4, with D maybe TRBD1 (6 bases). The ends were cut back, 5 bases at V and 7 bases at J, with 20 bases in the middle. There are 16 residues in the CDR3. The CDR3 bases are TGTGCCAGCAGTAGAGTCCCCGGGGCAGGGGTTGAAAAACTGTTTTTT. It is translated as CASSRVPGAGVEKLFF.